This T cell receptor beta chain was recorded in a study of blood T cell repertoires in COVID-19 (dated by TCRdb to about 2020). As for the study more broadly: Collaborator samples came from the United States, Italy and Spain and covered acute and convalescent phases of COVID-19. The repertoires were released in a freely available public database intended as a resource for research on the immune response to SARS-CoV-2. The dataset comprised deeply sampled blood TCRbeta repertoires from subjects exposed to, actively infected with, or recovered from COVID-19. The prospective study material was composed of cDNA or gDNA derived from T cells, B-cell-depleted T cells, or PBMCs. Nearly every sample came with metadata listing a de-identified subject ID, COVID-19 status, age in years and sex. Where available, HLA class I and class II types were taken from metadata supplied by the sample provider and were not determined by assay-based typing. The samples were drawn from two sources: the first 160 participants of the ongoing ImmuneRACE study, and over 1,000 subjects contributed by 6 global collaborators.

Overall study results and their limits: Clinical and demographic metadata were provided uncurated, with the amount varying by source and participant.

With regard to this clone: The specificity of this receptor is unknown. Qualities for individual bases were not recorded, and no much larger clone is one base off.

The CDR3 spans 14 residues, from the cysteine through the phenylalanine. Only the CDR3 part of the read is kept: 42 bases, read in frame from the first base. The CDR1 and CDR2 encoded by the germline V gene are SGHVS and FQNEAQ. The V end loses 6 bases and the J end loses 4 bases, and a stretch of 13 bases separates them. Collaborating institutions collected whole blood in K2EDTA tubes following their own protocols. For TCRbeta analysis, collaborators shipped samples in one of three forms: frozen whole blood, isolated PBMCs, or DNA extracted from either of those sample types. The immunoSEQ Assay, a bias-controlled multiplex PCR, was used to amplify TCRbeta CDR3 regions from genomic DNA. The paper's data handling went like this. Within the assay, amplification of reference gene primers was used to estimate how many nucleated cells each sample contained. To quantify the absolute abundance of each unique TCRbeta CDR3 rearrangement, sequence reads were collapsed and filtered. For each sample, productive Simpson clonality was calculated as the square root of Simpson's diversity index across productive rearrangements. TCRdb's version of the immuneACCESS table is confined to in-frame rearrangements and falls short of the full clone set. An unresolved V gene accounts for under half of the shortfall where checked; the remainder is of unknown origin. That table supplies the V and J calls and clone size; D and trimming were determined from the DNA. Present in this sample are about 270,000 clones, roughly 84% of which were seen just once. Around 3.2% of the sample lies in the top ten.

Recombination joined TRBV7-8 with TRBJ2-1; perhaps TRBD2 is the D gene, with 6 bases matching. The source is a young woman with acute or convalescent COVID-19. The sequenced material came from peripheral blood. The CDR3 region: CASRPREVYNEQFF. Here is the DNA: TGTGCCAGCAGGCCCAGGGAGGTTTACAATGAGCAGTTCTTC.